This T cell receptor (beta chain) was identified in a study of cytomegalovirus exposure and HLA in healthy donors. Notes on the study in general: The listing of roughly 160 TCR beta chains classed them as cytomegalovirus-associated.

The CDR3 covers 21 residues. Germline V gene sequence: CDR1 SGHRS, CDR2 YFSETQ. Trimming took off 3 bases at V and 2 bases at J, with 33 bases between the two ends. Comment on this clone: Antigen: not known.

Primers included in the PCR were 60 Vbeta and 13 Jbeta primers. TCRdb's table, derived via immunoSEQ multiplex PCR, lists solely in-frame clones and lacks some. Listed are 160,000 or so clones; 2% to 2.5% falls within the top ten. The chain carries TRBV5-1 and TRBJ2-7; tentatively, D is TRBD2 (8 bases). This clonotype was sampled from a man under 40 in good health and CMV-seronegative. Source material: PBMCs. The DNA for the CDR3 is TGCGCCAGCAGCTACTCAGGGGGGGATTTTGGATGGCTAGCGGGCCCCTACGAGCAGTACTTC. It specifies CASSYSGGDFGWLAGPYEQYF. The complete variable domain, with remaining parts taken from reference TRBV5-1 and TRBJ2-7, reads KAGVTQTPRYLIKTRGQQVTLSCSPISGHRSVSWYQQTPGQGLQFLFEYFSETQRNKGNFPGRFSGRQFSNSRSEMNVSTLELGDSALYLCASSYSGGDFGWLAGPYEQYFGPGTRLTVT.